This note documents a single TCR beta chain sequence. The data are from a study of technical replicates of blood from a few donors. CDR1 is SGHRS and CDR2 is YFSETQ in the germline V gene. V dropped 4 bases and J dropped 5 bases, with 13 bases sitting between them. The CDR3 contains 13 residues. Assay used: immunoSEQ multiplex PCR; TCRdb lists only in-frame clones, some missing. The data show 84,000 or so clones, with 95% to 98% seen just once and more than 0.15% held by the top ten. The chain combines TRBV5-1 with TRBJ2-7; D possibly corresponds to TRBD2 (6 bases). Sequenced sample: T cells isolated from PBMCs. This sequence originates from a human donor in good health. The CDR3 reads CASSIPGVDEQYF. Here the CDR3 DNA reads TGCGCCAGCAGCATCCCGGGGGTCGACGAGCAGTACTTC.